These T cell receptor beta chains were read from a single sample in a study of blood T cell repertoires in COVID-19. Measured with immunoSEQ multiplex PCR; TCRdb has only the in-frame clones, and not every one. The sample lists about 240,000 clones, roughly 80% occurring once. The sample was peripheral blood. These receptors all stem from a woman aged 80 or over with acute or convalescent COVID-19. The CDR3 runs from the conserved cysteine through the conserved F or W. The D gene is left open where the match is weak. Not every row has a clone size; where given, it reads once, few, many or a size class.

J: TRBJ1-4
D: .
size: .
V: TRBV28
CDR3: CASSLLQEKLFF
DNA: TGTGCCAGCAGTTTATTACAAGAAAAACTGTTTTTT

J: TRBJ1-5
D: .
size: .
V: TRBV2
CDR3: CASSVREGENQPQHF
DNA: TGTGCCAGCAGTGTTAGGGAGGGGGAGAATCAGCCCCAGCATTTT

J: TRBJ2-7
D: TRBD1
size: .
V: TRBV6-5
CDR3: CASGNRGRGEQYF
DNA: TGTGCCAGCGGCAACAGGGGACGGGGCGAGCAGTACTTC

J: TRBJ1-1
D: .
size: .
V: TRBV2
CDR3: CASSVGKRNTEAFF
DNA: TGTGCCAGCTCGGTGGGCAAACGTAACACTGAAGCTTTCTTT

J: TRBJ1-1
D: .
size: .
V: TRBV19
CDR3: CASSIIGGMATEAFF
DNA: TGTGCCAGTAGTATCATAGGGGGAATGGCCACTGAAGCTTTCTTT

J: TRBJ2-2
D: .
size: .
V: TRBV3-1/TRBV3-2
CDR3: CASSFRGTGELFF
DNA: TGTGCCAGCAGTTTTCGGGGGACCGGGGAGCTGTTTTTT

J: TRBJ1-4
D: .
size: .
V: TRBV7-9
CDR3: CASSPSTSEKLFF
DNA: TGTGCCAGCAGCCCCAGTACAAGTGAAAAACTGTTTTTT

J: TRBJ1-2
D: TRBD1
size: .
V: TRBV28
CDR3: CASSPLPGTGTGYTF
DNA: TGTGCCAGCAGTCCCCTCCCCGGGACAGGGACTGGCTACACCTTC

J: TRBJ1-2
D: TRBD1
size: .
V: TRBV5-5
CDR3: CASSLTGMWGYTF
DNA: TGTGCCAGCAGCCTGACAGGGATGTGGGGCTACACCTTC

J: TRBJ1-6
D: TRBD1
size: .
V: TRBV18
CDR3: CASSPGDRGNNSPLHF
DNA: TGTGCCAGCTCACCGGGGGACAGAGGGAATAATTCACCCCTCCACTTT

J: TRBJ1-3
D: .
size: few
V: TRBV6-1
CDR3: CASSAQGANTIYF
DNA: TGTGCCAGCAGTGCACAAGGGGCAAACACCATATATTTT

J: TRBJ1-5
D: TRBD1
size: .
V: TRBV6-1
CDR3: CASSAQGGRSNQPQHF
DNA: TGTGCCAGCAGTGCCCAGGGGGGTAGGAGCAATCAGCCCCAGCATTTT

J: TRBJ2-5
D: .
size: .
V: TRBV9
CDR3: CASSVYSGEETQYF
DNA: TGTGCCAGCAGCGTATATTCAGGGGAGGAGACCCAGTACTTC

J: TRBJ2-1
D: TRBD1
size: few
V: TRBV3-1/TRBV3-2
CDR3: CASYPQGWDRGEDEQFF
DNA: TGTGCCAGCTACCCCCAAGGGTGGGACAGGGGAGAGGATGAGCAGTTCTTC

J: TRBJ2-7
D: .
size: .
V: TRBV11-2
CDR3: CASSLGVTSSYEQYF
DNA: TGTGCCAGCAGCTTAGGTGTGACAAGCTCCTACGAGCAGTACTTC

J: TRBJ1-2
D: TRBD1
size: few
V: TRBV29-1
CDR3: CSVEGDRSFRGYTF
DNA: TGCAGCGTTGAGGGGGACAGGTCATTTCGGGGCTACACCTTC

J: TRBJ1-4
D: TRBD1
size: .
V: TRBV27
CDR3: CASRRQGGANEKLFF
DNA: TGTGCCAGCAGACGACAGGGAGGTGCTAATGAAAAACTGTTTTTT

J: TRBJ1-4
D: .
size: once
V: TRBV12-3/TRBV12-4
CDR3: CASRGQDNEKLFF
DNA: TGTGCCAGCCGGGGACAAGATAATGAAAAACTGTTTTTT

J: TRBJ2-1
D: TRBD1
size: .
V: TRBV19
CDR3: CASSAGQGNNEQFF
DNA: TGTGCCAGTAGCGCGGGACAGGGCAACAATGAGCAGTTCTTC

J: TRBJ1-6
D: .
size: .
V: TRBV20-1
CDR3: CSASSQDRNSPLHF
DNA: TGCAGTGCTAGTTCGCAGGACAGAAATTCACCCCTCCACTTT

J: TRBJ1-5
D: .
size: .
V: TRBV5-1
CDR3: CASSLGAGGSNQPQHF
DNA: TGCGCCAGCAGCTTGGGGGCGGGGGGGAGCAATCAGCCCCAGCATTTT

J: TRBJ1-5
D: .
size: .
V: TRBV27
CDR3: CASSPQGYQNQPQHF
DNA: TGTGCCAGCAGTCCCCAGGGTTATCAGAATCAGCCCCAGCATTTT

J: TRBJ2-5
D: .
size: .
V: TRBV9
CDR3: CASSGTGRETQYF
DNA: TGTGCCAGCAGCGGGACTGGGCGAGAGACCCAGTACTTC

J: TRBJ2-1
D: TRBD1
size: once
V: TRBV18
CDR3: CASSPWDRRNEQFF
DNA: TGTGCCAGCTCACCATGGGACAGGAGGAATGAGCAGTTCTTC

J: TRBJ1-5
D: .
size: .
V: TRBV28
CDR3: CASSLKGKPQHF
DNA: TGTGCCAGCAGTTTAAAGGGGAAGCCCCAGCATTTT

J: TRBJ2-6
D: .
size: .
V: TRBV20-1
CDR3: CSASDSHSGANVLTF
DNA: TGCAGTGCTAGTGATAGCCACTCTGGGGCCAACGTCCTGACTTTC

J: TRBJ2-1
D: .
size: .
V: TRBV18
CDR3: CASSPGDKINEQFF
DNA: TGTGCCAGCTCACCAGGGGACAAAATAAATGAGCAGTTCTTC

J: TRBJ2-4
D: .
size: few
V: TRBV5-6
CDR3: CASSLVRGIRPKNIQYF
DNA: TGTGCCAGCAGCTTGGTGAGGGGGATTCGGCCCAAAAACATTCAGTACTTC

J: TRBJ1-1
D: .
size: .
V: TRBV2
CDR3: CASSGDTEAFF
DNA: TGTGCCAGCAGCGGGGACACTGAAGCTTTCTTT

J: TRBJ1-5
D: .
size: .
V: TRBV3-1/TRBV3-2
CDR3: CASSQGAGSGQPQHF
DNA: TGTGCCAGCAGCCAAGGGGCAGGGTCAGGGCAGCCCCAGCATTTT

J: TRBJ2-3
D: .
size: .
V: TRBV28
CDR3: CASRSGGLAPQADTQYF
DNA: TGTGCCAGCAGGTCAGGGGGGCTAGCCCCACAGGCAGATACGCAGTATTTT

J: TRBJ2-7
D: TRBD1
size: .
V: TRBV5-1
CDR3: CASSSGQGNYEQYF
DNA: TGCGCCAGCAGCTCGGGACAGGGCAACTACGAGCAGTACTTC

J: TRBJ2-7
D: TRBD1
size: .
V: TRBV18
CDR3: CASSPRPRGQGYEQYF
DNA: TGTGCCAGCTCCCCGAGGCCCAGGGGGCAAGGTTACGAGCAGTACTTC

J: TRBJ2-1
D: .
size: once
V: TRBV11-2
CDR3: CASSLEGGYSNEQFF
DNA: TGTGCCAGCAGCTTAGAAGGGGGATATAGCAATGAGCAGTTCTTC

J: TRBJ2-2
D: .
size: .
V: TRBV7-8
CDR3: CASSLTGDTGELFF
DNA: TGTGCCAGCAGCTTGACGGGGGACACCGGGGAGCTGTTTTTT

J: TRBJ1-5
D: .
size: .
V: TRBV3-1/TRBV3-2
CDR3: CASSQDTGYGQPQHF
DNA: TGTGCCAGCAGCCAAGATACAGGGTATGGTCAGCCCCAGCATTTT

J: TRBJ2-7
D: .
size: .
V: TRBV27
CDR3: CATTRRGGASYEQYF
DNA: TGTGCCACCACAAGGAGGGGGGGGGCTTCCTACGAGCAGTACTTC

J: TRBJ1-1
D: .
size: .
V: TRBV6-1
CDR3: CASSEVRVVGAFF
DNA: TGTGCCAGCAGTGAAGTCAGGGTGGTGGGAGCTTTCTTT